The present entry profiles one T cell receptor beta chain with its context. Antigen unknown. Treatment of the sample: oral pan-JAK inhibitor, 5-10 mg twice daily. Per the germline V gene, CDR1 is SEHNR and CDR2 is FQNEAQ (reference sequence). The CDR3 contains 14 residues. The V end lost 5 bases, the J end lost 0 bases, and 8 bases lay between the germline ends. These data originate in a study of CD8+ T cells in alopecia areata. The authors extracted RNA and reverse transcribed it into cDNA as the sequencing template. The assay was immunoSEQ multiplex PCR, and TCRdb's table has in-frame clones only and misses some. The data show over 150,000 clones, roughly 64% seen once. Findings and limits, study-wide: Within the top 100, expanded CD8+ clones significantly decreased with tofacitinib, as did scalp clonality. Clonality was higher in lesional than normal scalp, especially in alopecia totalis/universalis. While tofacitinib was given, many expanded lesional clones persisted in scalp and blood.

The input for sequencing was CD4+ T cells sorted from blood, taken at week 24, from a patient treated with tofacitinib. This sequence was found in a human donor with alopecia areata. The rearrangement links TRBV7-9 to TRBJ2-1; D is ambiguous. CDR3 DNA sequence: TGTGCCAGCAGCCGGGCCAACTCCTACAATGAGCAGTTCTTC. Translated, it gives CASSRANSYNEQFF.